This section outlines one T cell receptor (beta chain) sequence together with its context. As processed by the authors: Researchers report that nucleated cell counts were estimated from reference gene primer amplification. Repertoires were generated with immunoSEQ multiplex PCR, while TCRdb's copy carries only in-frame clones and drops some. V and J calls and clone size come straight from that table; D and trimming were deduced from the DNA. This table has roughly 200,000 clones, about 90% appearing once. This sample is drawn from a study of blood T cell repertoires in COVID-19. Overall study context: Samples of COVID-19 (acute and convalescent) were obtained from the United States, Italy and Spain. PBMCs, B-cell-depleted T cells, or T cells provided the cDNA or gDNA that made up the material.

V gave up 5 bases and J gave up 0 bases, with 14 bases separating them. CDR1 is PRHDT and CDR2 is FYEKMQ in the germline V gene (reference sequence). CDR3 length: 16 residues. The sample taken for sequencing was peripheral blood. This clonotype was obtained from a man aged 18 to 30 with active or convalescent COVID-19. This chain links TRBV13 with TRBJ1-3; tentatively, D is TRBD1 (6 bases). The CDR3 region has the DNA TGTGCCAGCAGCAACGAGGGACACCTCTCTGGAAACACCATATATTTT. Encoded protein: CASSNEGHLSGNTIYF.